This TCR beta chain is from a study of blood T cell repertoires in COVID-19 (dated by TCRdb to 2020 to 2022). Background on the whole study: Recovered participants in ImmuneRACE Cohort 3 were defined by two consecutive negative NP/OP PCR tests, clearance by a healthcare professional, or resolution of symptoms. A de-identified subject ID, COVID-19 status, age in years and sex were almost always included in the sample metadata. The material from the prospective study consisted of cDNA or gDNA derived from T cells, B-cell-depleted T cells, or PBMCs. The repertoires were released in a freely available public database meant as a resource for research on the immune response to SARS-CoV-2. The collaborator samples originated in the United States, Italy and Spain and spanned the acute and convalescent phases of COVID-19. Where available, HLA class I and class II types were obtained from metadata supplied by the sample provider rather than from assay-based typing. The samples were drawn from two sources: the first 160 participants of the ongoing ImmuneRACE study, and some 1,300 subjects contributed by 6 global collaborators. Subjects who had been exposed to COVID-19, were actively infected with it, or had recovered from it provided the deeply sampled blood TCRbeta repertoires that made up the dataset. Findings and caveats that apply to the study as a whole: The quantity of clinical and demographic metadata differed by source and by participant and was supplied without curation.

V gives up 1 base and J gives up 0 bases, and the segment between their germline ends measures 17 bases. From the cysteine through the phenylalanine, the CDR3 covers 19 amino acids. Only the CDR3 part of the read is kept: 57 bases, read in frame from the first base. CDR1 is given as SGHNT and CDR2 as YYREEE, both from the germline V gene (reference sequence). The immunoSEQ Assay, a bias-controlled multiplex PCR, was used to amplify TCRbeta CDR3 regions from genomic DNA. The paper's data handling went like this. The number of nucleated cells in each sample was estimated by amplification of reference gene primers within the assay. Sequence reads were collapsed and filtered to measure the absolute abundance of every unique TCRbeta CDR3 rearrangement. For each sample, productive Simpson clonality was calculated as the square root of Simpson's diversity index across productive rearrangements. The clones in this table, taken by TCRdb from immuneACCESS, are in-frame only. Not every clone is retained; where verified, under half of the shortfall comes from an unresolved V gene, and the cause of the rest is unknown. Clonal size and the V and J genes are those of that table, whereas D and trimming came from the DNA. In this sample the table shows roughly 200,000 clones, 85% to 90% of which occur a single time. Clones ranked in the top ten supply 20% to 25% of the sample.

A word on this clone: The clone's antigen remains unknown. No base quality information exists; no much larger clone differs at one position.

In the prospective study, participants were about 18 to 95 years old, resided in about two dozen geographic areas of the United States, and were enrolled through a virtual design. Cohort assignment in the prospective study relied on participant-reported clinical history from a screening survey and a study questionnaire. Each participant in the prospective study had whole blood, serum and a nasopharyngeal or oropharyngeal swab collected by mobile phlebotomists. Over an approximately 2-month period, participants in the prospective study had the option of providing additional blood draws and questionnaires. Before DNA extraction, prospective study blood samples were shipped either frozen or at room temperature.

The chain is encoded by TRBV5-4 joined to TRBJ2-6, with the D segment identity uncertain. The sequence derives from a middle-aged woman in a cohort exposed to, infected with or recovered from COVID-19 (not recorded which). The source material was PBMCs or T cells enriched from blood (not recorded which). The DNA reads as follows: TGTGCCAGCAGCTTGTCATACTCACTACCCCACTCTGGGGCCAACGTCCTGACTTTC. Its protein reads: CASSLSYSLPHSGANVLTF.